This TCR beta chain was captured by sequencing in a study of T-cell reconstitution after alpha-beta-depleted transplantation in children. Overall study results and limits: T-cell counts and diversity were attributed mostly to newly produced T cells one year after transplant.

This CDR3 is 14 amino acids long. Trimming removed 6 bases at V and 2 bases at J, with 13 bases between. This clonotype showed up just a few times. Its specificity is unknown. Molecular barcoding with unique molecular identifiers was used for the TCRbeta library. TCRdb re-called the PCR reads through MiXCR, storing one row per CDR3 protein. The table records tens of thousands of distinct CDR3 sequences, roughly 20% of them present only once. The clonotype was recovered from a male patient between 2 and 10 years old who had a stem cell transplant for acute lymphoblastic leukemia, so the T cells may come from the graft donor. V and J are TRBV12-3 or TRBV12-4 and TRBJ2-5; possibly TRBD1 or TRBD2 for D (5 bases each). Sequencing used PBMCs, mostly from graft donor cells, obtained 360 days after TCRalphabeta/CD19-depleted stem cell transplant. Written as DNA, the CDR3 is TGTGCCAGCAGCTACGGGACGGTACAAGAGACCCAGTACTTC. Translating gives CASSYGTVQETQYF.